These 3 T cell receptor beta chains share one sample of origin, sequenced in a study of blood T cell repertoires in COVID-19. Assay used: immunoSEQ multiplex PCR; TCRdb lists only in-frame clones, some missing. In the table there are some 140,000 clones, approximately 85% of which are singletons. Sample: peripheral blood. These receptors were collected from a human donor in a cohort sampled during active COVID-19.

This clone was found a few times. The V gene is TRBV4-3, the J gene TRBJ2-3, with 8 bases fitting TRBD2. The CDR3 runs 14 residues. V lost 3 bases to trimming and J lost 3 bases; unmatched junction nucleotides: 2. Germline-derived CDR1 and CDR2 are LGHNA and YSLEER. Here the CDR3 DNA reads TGCGCCAGCAGCCATAGCGGGACAACAGATACGCAGTATTTT. This translates into CASSHSGTTDTQYF.

The V gene is TRBV30, the J gene TRBJ1-4; no firm D call. V lost 1 base and J 0 bases, leaving 6 bases between the germline ends. The germline CDR1 and CDR2 sequences are GTSNPN and SVGIG (reference sequence). The CDR3 has 14 amino acids. CDR3 DNA: TGTGCCTGGAGTGAACCGGCAACTAATGAAAAACTGTTTTTT. Amino acids: CAWSEPATNEKLFF. Filled out from reference TRBV30 and TRBJ1-4, the complete variable domain reads SQTIHQWPATLVQPVGSPLSLECTVEGTSNPNLYWYRQAAGRGLQLLFYSVGIGQISSEVPQNLSASRPQDRQFILSSKKLLLSDSGFYLCAWSEPATNEKLFFGSGTQLSVL.

This chain uses TRBV3-1 (or the pseudogene TRBV3-2) with TRBJ2-7; 16 bases fit TRBD2. The CDR3 consists of 15 residues. Germline V lookup: CDR1 LGHDT, CDR2 YNNKEL (reference sequence). V gave up 4 bases and J gave up 6 bases; unmatched junction bases: 3. CDR3 DNA sequence: TGTGCCAGCAGCCTGGGACTAGCGGGGGGGCGCGAGCAGTACTTC. Translation gives CASSLGLAGGREQYF.